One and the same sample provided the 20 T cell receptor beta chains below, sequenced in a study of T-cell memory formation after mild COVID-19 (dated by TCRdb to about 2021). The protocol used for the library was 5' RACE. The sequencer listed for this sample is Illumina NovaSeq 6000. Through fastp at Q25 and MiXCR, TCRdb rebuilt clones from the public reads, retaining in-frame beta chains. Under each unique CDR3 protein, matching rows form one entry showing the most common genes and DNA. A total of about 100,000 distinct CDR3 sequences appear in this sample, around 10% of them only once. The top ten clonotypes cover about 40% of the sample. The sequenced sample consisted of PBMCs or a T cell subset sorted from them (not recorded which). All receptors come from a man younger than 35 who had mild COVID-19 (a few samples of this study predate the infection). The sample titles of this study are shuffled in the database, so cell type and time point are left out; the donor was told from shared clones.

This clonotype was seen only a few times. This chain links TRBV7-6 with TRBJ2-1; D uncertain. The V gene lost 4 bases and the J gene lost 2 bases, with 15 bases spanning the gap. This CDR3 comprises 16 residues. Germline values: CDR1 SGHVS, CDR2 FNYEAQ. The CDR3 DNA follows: TGTGCCAGCAGCTCCAGCTTGGCAGAGACCTACAATGAGCAGTTCTTC. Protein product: CASSSSLAETYNEQFF.

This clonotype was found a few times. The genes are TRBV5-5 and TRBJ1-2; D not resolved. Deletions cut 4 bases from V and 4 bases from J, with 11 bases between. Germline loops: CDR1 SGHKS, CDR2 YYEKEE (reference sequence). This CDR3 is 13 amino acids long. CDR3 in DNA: TGTGCCAGCAGCCCCGCCGCCCTCTATGGCTACACCTTC. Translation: CASSPAALYGYTF.

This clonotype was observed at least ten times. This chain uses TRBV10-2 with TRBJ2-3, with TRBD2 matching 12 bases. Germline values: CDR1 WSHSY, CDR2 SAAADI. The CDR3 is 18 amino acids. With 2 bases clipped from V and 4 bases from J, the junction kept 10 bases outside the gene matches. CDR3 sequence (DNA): TGCGCCAGCAGTGAGAGGCTAGCGGGGGGGCCTAGGTCAGATACGCAGTATTTT. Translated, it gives CASSERLAGGPRSDTQYF.

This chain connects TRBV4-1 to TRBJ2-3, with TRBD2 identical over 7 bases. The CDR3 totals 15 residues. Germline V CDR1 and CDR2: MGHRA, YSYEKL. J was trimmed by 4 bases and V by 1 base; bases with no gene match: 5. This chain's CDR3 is CASSQVSSGPDTQYF. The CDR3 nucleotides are TGCGCCAGCAGCCAAGTGTCTAGCGGCCCAGATACGCAGTATTTT.

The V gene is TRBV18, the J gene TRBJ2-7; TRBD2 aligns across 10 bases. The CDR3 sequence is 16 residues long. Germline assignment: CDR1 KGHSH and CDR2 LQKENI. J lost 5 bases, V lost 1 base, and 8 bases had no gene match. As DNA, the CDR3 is TGTGCCAGCTCACCACAGCGGGGGGGCCGAGGCAACGAGCAGTACTTC. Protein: CASSPQRGGRGNEQYF.

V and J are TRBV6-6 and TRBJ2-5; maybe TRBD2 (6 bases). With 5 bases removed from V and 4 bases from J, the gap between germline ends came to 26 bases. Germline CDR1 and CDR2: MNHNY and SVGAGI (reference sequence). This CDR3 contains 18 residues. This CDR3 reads CASSLLHPSIRERETQYF. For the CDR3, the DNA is TGTGCCAGCAGTCTTCTTCATCCTAGTATCCGGGAGAGAGAGACCCAGTACTTC.

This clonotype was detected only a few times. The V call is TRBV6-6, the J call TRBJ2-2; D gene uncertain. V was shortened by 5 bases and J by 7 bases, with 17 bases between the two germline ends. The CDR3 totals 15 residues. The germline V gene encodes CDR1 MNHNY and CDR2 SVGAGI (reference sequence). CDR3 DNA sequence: TGTGCCAGCAGTGGCCTAGGTCTAACGAGCGGGGAGCTGTTTTTT. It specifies CASSGLGLTSGELFF.

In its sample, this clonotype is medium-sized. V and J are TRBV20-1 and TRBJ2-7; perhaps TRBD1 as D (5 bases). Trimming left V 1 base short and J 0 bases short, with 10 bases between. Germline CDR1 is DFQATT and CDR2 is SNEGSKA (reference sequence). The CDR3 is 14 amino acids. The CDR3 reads CSARGGDSSYEQYV. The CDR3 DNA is TGCAGTGCTAGAGGTGGAGACAGCTCCTACGAGCAGTACGTC.

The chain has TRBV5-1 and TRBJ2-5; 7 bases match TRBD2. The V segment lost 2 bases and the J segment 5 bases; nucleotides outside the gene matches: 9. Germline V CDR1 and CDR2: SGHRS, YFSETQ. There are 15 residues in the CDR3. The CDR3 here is CASSFSAGEVETQYF. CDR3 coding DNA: TGCGCCAGCAGCTTCTCGGCGGGGGAGGTCGAGACCCAGTACTTC.

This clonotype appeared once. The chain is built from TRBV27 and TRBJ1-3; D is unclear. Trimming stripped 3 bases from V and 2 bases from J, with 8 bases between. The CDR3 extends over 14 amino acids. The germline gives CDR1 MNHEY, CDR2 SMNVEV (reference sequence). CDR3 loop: CASSLSRAGNTIYF. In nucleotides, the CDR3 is TGTGCCAGCAGTTTGTCAAGGGCTGGAAACACCATATATTTT.

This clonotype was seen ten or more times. The DNA of the CDR3 is TGTGCCAGCAGCGCAGACACAGGGGCAAGGGAGACCCAGTACTTC. Protein: CASSADTGARETQYF. This rearrangement joins TRBV9 to TRBJ2-5, with 7 positions matching TRBD1. CDR1 SGDLS and CDR2 YYNGEE come from the germline V gene. V was clipped by 3 bases and J by 5 bases; unmatched bases: 10. CDR3 length: 15 amino acids. Full variable domain (rest looked up from reference TRBV9 and TRBJ2-5): DSGVTQTPKHLITATGQRVTLRCSPRSGDLSVYWYQQSLDQGLQFLIQYYNGEERAKGNILERFSAQQFPDLHSELNLSSLELGDSALYFCASSADTGARETQYFGPGTRLLVL.

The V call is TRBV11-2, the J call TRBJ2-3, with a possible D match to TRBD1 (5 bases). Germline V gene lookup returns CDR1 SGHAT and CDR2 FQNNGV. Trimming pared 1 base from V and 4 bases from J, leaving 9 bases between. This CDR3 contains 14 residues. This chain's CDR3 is CASSLVAGSDTQYF. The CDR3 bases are TGTGCCAGCAGCTTAGTGGCAGGGTCAGATACGCAGTATTTT.

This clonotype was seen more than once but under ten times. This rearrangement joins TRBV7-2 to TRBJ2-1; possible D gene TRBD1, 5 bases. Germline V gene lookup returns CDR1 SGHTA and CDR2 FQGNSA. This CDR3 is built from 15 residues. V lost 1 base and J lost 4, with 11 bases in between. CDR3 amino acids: CASSLGSRGYNEQFF. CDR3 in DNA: TGTGCCAGCAGCTTAGGTTCAAGGGGATACAATGAGCAGTTCTTC.

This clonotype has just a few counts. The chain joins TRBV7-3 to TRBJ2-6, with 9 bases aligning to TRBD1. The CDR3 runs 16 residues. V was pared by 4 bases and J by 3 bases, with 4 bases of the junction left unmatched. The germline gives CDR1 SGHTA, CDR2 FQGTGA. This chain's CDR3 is CASSSTGGGGANVLTF. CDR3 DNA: TGTGCCAGCAGCTCCACAGGGGGCGGTGGGGCCAACGTCCTGACTTTC.

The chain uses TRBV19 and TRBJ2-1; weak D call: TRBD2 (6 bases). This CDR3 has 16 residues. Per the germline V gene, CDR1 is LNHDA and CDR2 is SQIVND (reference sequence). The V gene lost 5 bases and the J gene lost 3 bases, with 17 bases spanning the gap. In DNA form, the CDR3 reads TGTGCCAGTAGTGTAGGAGGGCGGGTAGGCTACAATGAGCAGTTCTTC. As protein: CASSVGGRVGYNEQFF.

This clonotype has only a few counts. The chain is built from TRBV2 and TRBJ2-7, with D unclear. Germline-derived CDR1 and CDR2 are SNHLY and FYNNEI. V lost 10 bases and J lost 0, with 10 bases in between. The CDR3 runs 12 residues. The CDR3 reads CANNDGSYEQYV. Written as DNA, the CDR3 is TGTGCCAACAACGACGGCTCCTACGAGCAGTACGTC.

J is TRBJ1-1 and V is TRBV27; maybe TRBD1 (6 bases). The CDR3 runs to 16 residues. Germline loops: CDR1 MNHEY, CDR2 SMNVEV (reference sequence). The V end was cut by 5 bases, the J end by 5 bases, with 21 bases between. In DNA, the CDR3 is TGTGCCAGCAGTACCGAGGGCCCCCAGGGGCTGACTGAAGCTTTCTTT. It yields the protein CASSTEGPQGLTEAFF.

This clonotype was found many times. As DNA, the CDR3 is TGTGCCAGCAGCCCCGCGACTAGCGGGGGGGCAGATACGCAGTATTTT. Translating it yields CASSPATSGGADTQYF. The chain carries TRBV4-2 and TRBJ2-3; TRBD2 aligns across 14 bases. After removal of 4 bases from V and 4 bases from J, the junction contained 4 bases not matched to a gene. The CDR3 is 16 amino acids. CDR1 and CDR2 (germline): LGHNA, YNFKEQ.

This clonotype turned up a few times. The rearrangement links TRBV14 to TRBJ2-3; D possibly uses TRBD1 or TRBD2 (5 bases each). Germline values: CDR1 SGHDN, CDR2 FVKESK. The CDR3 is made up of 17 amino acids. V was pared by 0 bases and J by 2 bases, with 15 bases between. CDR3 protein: CASSQDWGVGVTDTQYF. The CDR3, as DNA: TGTGCCAGCAGCCAAGATTGGGGAGTAGGGGTCACAGATACGCAGTATTTT.

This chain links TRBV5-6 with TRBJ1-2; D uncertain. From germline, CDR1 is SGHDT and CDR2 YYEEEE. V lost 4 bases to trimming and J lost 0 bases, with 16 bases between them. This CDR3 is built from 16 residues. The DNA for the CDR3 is TGTGCCAGCAGCACGGAGACGGACCCACCTAACTATGGCTACACCTTC. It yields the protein CASSTETDPPNYGYTF.